Each of the 25 T cell receptor beta chains below was sequenced from the same sample in a study of blood T cell repertoires in COVID-19. Generated by immunoSEQ multiplex PCR, the TCRdb table keeps only in-frame clones and is missing some. The repertoire includes about 20,000 clones, more than 80% of them detected once, and roughly 6% sits in the top ten. The specimen was peripheral blood. These receptors came from a human donor in a cohort sampled during active COVID-19.

V and J are TRBV28 and TRBJ1-1; the D is unclear. This CDR3 is 14 amino acids long. Germline assignment: CDR1 MDHEN and CDR2 SYDVKM. V shed 6 bases and J shed 1 base, with 12 bases lying between them. CDR3 nucleotide sequence: TGTGCCAGCAGCCCTCCGAGCGGGAACACTGAAGCTTTCTTT. It specifies CASSPPSGNTEAFF. The variable domain in full, completed from reference TRBV28 and TRBJ1-1, reads DVKVTQSSRYLVKRTGEKVFLECVQDMDHENMFWYRQDPGLGLRLIYFSYDVKMKEKGDIPEGYSVSREKKERFSLILESASTNQTSMYLCASSPPSGNTEAFFGQGTRLTVV.

This clone was counted a single time. V usage is TRBV6-6 and J usage is TRBJ1-1, with D perhaps TRBD1 (5 bases). Germline lookup yields CDR1 MNHNY and CDR2 SVGAGI (reference sequence). The CDR3 has 12 amino acids. V lost 7 bases and J lost 1, with 7 bases in between. CDR3 nucleotides: TGTGCCAGCAACCAGGGGAACACTGAAGCTTTCTTT. Amino acids: CASNQGNTEAFF.

The chain is built from TRBV5-1 and TRBJ1-3; weak D call: TRBD1 (6 bases). Germline V gives CDR1 SGHRS, CDR2 YFSETQ. The CDR3 runs to 16 residues. V dropped 3 bases and J dropped 4 bases, with 17 bases sitting between them. The CDR3 DNA follows: TGCGCCAGCAGCTGGGGCGGACAGTCGGTGGGAAACACCATATATTTT. Its translation: CASSWGGQSVGNTIYF.

This chain joins TRBV7-2 and TRBJ1-1; tentative D call: TRBD1 (6 bases). CDR1 and CDR2 (germline): SGHTA, FQGNSA. V lost 5 bases, J lost 11 bases, and 15 bases lay in between. This CDR3 contains 12 residues. CDR3 sequence reads: CASSPAGQLAFF. CDR3 nucleotide sequence: TGTGCCAGCAGCCCCGCAGGACAGCTCGCTTTCTTT.

V and J are TRBV3-1 (or the pseudogene TRBV3-2) and TRBJ2-7, with unresolved D. The CDR3 sequence is 14 residues long. Germline CDR1 reads LGHDT; CDR2 reads YNNKEL (reference sequence). With 4 bases removed from V and 2 bases from J, the gap between germline ends came to 12 bases. The chain's CDR3 is CASSRRVGAYEQYF. The CDR3 DNA is TGTGCCAGCAGCCGCCGGGTTGGCGCCTACGAGCAGTACTTC.

V and J are TRBV6-6 and TRBJ2-3, with 9 bases identical to TRBD2. This CDR3 has 17 residues. V dropped 5 bases and J dropped 2; count of bases not matched to a gene: 11. From germline, CDR1 is MNHNY and CDR2 SVGAGI (reference sequence). This chain's CDR3 is CASSRGLASTHTDTQYF. CDR3 in DNA: TGTGCCAGCAGTCGAGGACTAGCGTCGACTCACACAGATACGCAGTATTTT.

The chain employs TRBV19 and TRBJ2-7, with 9 nucleotides matching TRBD1. Germline assignment: CDR1 LNHDA and CDR2 SQIVND (reference sequence). The CDR3 runs to 13 residues. With V trimmed by 6 bases and J by 3 bases, 3 bases remained unmatched. CDR3 loop: CASSRDRDYEQYF. For the CDR3, the DNA is TGTGCCAGTAGCAGGGACAGGGACTACGAGCAGTACTTC.

This clone showed up just a few times. The chain has TRBV24-1 and TRBJ1-2; the D is unclear. V shed 1 base and J shed 3 bases, with 2 bases lying between them. The CDR3 runs to 12 residues. Germline V gene lookup returns CDR1 KGHDR and CDR2 SFDVKD. The CDR3 DNA follows: TGTGCCACCAGTGATTTCTACTATGGCTACACCTTC. It encodes CATSDFYYGYTF.

This chain joins TRBV24-1 and TRBJ2-1, with TRBD2 identical over 7 bases. V gave up 3 bases and J gave up 7 bases; unmatched junction bases: 5. CDR1 and CDR2 from the germline V gene are KGHDR and SFDVKD. The CDR3 sequence is 14 residues long. The CDR3 loop is CATSDPGTTNEQFF. DNA of the CDR3: TGTGCCACCAGTGATCCCGGGACTACAAATGAGCAGTTCTTC.

The V and J genes are TRBV9 and TRBJ1-1; D unclear. The CDR3 sequence is 15 residues long. V dropped 0 bases and J dropped 2 bases, with 11 bases sitting between them. Germline V CDR1 and CDR2: SGDLS, YYNGEE. CDR3: CASSVGHPPNTEAFF. The CDR3 region has the DNA TGTGCCAGCAGCGTAGGGCACCCACCAAACACTGAAGCTTTCTTT.

This chain uses TRBV24-1 with TRBJ2-1, with 14 bases that match TRBD2. Germline V gene sequence: CDR1 KGHDR, CDR2 SFDVKD. With V trimmed by 1 base and J by 7 bases, 5 bases remained unmatched. This CDR3 is 17 amino acids long. The DNA of the CDR3 is TGTGCCACCAGTGATTTAGGGACTAGCGGGAGTCGGAATGAGCAGTTCTTC. Translated: CATSDLGTSGSRNEQFF.

The chain carries TRBV19 and TRBJ2-1; 7 nucleotides agree with TRBD2. The CDR3 sequence is 14 residues long. Trimming removed 3 bases from V and 9 bases from J; junction bases left unmatched: 8. Germline-derived CDR1 and CDR2 are LNHDA and SQIVND (reference sequence). CDR3 amino acids: CASSIPGGSSEQFF. The CDR3 DNA reads as TGTGCCAGTAGTATCCCCGGCGGGAGCAGTGAGCAGTTCTTC.

The rearrangement joins TRBV10-1 to TRBJ2-3; D may be TRBD2 (6 bases). Germline V gene sequence: CDR1 WNHNN, CDR2 SYGVQD (reference sequence). This CDR3 contains 15 residues. V lost 2 bases and J lost 4, with 13 bases in between. The CDR3 DNA reads as TGCGCCAGCAGTGAGGACGGGAGAGACGCAGATACGCAGTATTTT. Its protein is CASSEDGRDADTQYF.

This chain joins TRBV28 and TRBJ2-7; 7 positions agree with TRBD1. This CDR3 has 14 residues. Per the germline V gene, CDR1 is MDHEN and CDR2 is SYDVKM. Trimming cost V 6 bases and J 2 bases; bases outside gene matches: 7. The CDR3 nucleotides read TGTGCCAGCAGAGGGACAGCGAGTACCTACGAGCAGTACTTC. Protein: CASRGTASTYEQYF.

This chain connects TRBV19 to TRBJ1-1; TRBD1 is a possible D gene (5 bases). Germline CDR1 LNHDA, CDR2 SQIVND (reference sequence). The CDR3 totals 14 residues. Between the trimmed V and J ends, which lost 1 base and 4 bases, there was a span of 10 bases. The CDR3 spells CASSIVGGATEAFF. In nucleotides, the CDR3 is TGTGCCAGTAGTATAGTAGGAGGGGCCACTGAAGCTTTCTTT.

This sequence joins TRBV4-1 and TRBJ2-7; 9 bases agree with TRBD2. With 5 bases clipped from V and 3 bases from J, the junction kept 5 bases outside the gene matches. Germline CDR1 MGHRA, CDR2 YSYEKL. The CDR3 extends over 14 amino acids. This CDR3 is CASSSSGNDYEQYF. For the CDR3, the DNA is TGCGCCAGCAGCTCTAGCGGGAATGACTACGAGCAGTACTTC.

V is TRBV9 and J is TRBJ2-1; a possible D gene is TRBD1 (6 bases). Per germline, CDR1 SGDLS and CDR2 YYNGEE. The V end was cut by 0 bases, the J end by 2 bases, with 12 bases between. The length of the CDR3 is 16 residues. CDR3: CASSVVSRGTYNEQFF. The DNA for the CDR3 is TGTGCCAGCAGCGTAGTTTCCAGGGGAACCTACAATGAGCAGTTCTTC.

In its sample, this clone was seen once. The CDR3 coding sequence is TGTGCCAGCTCAACTACGACAGGACCCTCTGGAAACACCATATATTTT. Translation: CASSTTTGPSGNTIYF. The V gene is TRBV18, the J gene TRBJ1-3; TRBD1 is a possible D gene (6 bases). The CDR3 has 16 amino acids. With 5 bases removed from V and 0 bases from J, the gap between germline ends came to 14 bases. Germline CDR1 and CDR2: KGHSH and LQKENI.

The J gene is TRBJ1-1, the V gene TRBV3-1 (or the pseudogene TRBV3-2), with 11 nucleotides matching TRBD1. Trimming removed 1 base from V and 6 bases from J; junction bases left unmatched: 1. There are 14 residues in the CDR3. The germline V gene has CDR1 LGHDT and CDR2 YNNKEL (reference sequence). CDR3 residues: CASSQGTGGSEAFF. The CDR3, as DNA: TGTGCCAGCAGCCAAGGGACAGGGGGCTCTGAAGCTTTCTTT.

The chain recombines TRBV5-4 with TRBJ1-1; 10 bases agree with TRBD1. J was trimmed by 3 bases and V by 3 bases; bases with no gene match: 8. From germline, CDR1 is SGHNT and CDR2 YYREEE (reference sequence). The CDR3 sequence is 16 residues long. CDR3 region: CASSSGQGIKHTEAFF. DNA for the CDR3: TGTGCCAGCAGCTCGGGACAGGGGATAAAACACACTGAAGCTTTCTTT.

The chain is built from TRBV19 and TRBJ1-2; D ambiguous. The CDR3 covers 13 residues. From germline, CDR1 is LNHDA and CDR2 SQIVND (reference sequence). Deletions cut 6 bases from V and 7 bases from J, with 15 bases between. CDR3 in DNA: TGTGCCAGTAGAGAGGCAGCGATCGCTGGCTACACCTTC. This sequence encodes CASREAAIAGYTF. Combining the CDR3 with reference TRBV19 and TRBJ1-2 gives the whole variable domain DGGITQSPKYLFRKEGQNVTLSCEQNLNHDAMYWYRQDPGQGLRLIYYSQIVNDFQKGDIAEGYSVSREKKESFPLTVTSAQKNPTAFYLCASREAAIAGYTFGSGTRLTVV.

The chain combines TRBV6-1 with TRBJ2-7, with TRBD2 matching over 8 bases. This CDR3 comprises 15 residues. V lost 2 bases and J lost 6; bases outside the gene matches: 9. Germline CDR1 and CDR2: MNHNS and SASEGT. The CDR3 is CASSEHETSASEQYF. CDR3 coding DNA: TGTGCCAGCAGTGAACATGAGACTAGCGCCAGCGAGCAGTACTTC.

This clone was detected once. The rearrangement links TRBV5-5 to TRBJ2-7; 9 nucleotides line up with TRBD1. This CDR3 is 14 amino acids long. Per the germline V gene, CDR1 is SGHKS and CDR2 is YYEKEE (reference sequence). J lost 3 bases, V lost 4 bases, and 5 bases had no gene match. CDR3 nucleotides: TGTGCCAGCAGCGCCGGGACAGGGCTCTACGAGCAGTACTTC. This gives the protein CASSAGTGLYEQYF.

This chain connects TRBV15 to TRBJ2-5, with 10 bases matching TRBD2. Germline CDR1 LNHNV, CDR2 YYDKDF (reference sequence). The CDR3 totals 17 residues. Trimming took 2 bases from V and 2 from J; bases not matched to a gene: 8. The CDR3 region is CATSRLGTSDRQETQYF. The CDR3 region has the DNA TGTGCCACCAGCAGACTCGGGACTAGCGACCGACAAGAGACCCAGTACTTC.

In this sample, this clone turned up once. The chain links TRBV7-3 to TRBJ2-1; D ambiguous. Germline loops: CDR1 SGHTA, CDR2 FQGTGA. The V gene lost 2 bases and the J gene lost 10 bases, with 12 bases spanning the gap. The CDR3 has 13 amino acids. The CDR3 DNA follows: TGTGCCAGCAGCTTAGACGGGTCGAACGAGCAGTTCTTC. It is translated as CASSLDGSNEQFF.